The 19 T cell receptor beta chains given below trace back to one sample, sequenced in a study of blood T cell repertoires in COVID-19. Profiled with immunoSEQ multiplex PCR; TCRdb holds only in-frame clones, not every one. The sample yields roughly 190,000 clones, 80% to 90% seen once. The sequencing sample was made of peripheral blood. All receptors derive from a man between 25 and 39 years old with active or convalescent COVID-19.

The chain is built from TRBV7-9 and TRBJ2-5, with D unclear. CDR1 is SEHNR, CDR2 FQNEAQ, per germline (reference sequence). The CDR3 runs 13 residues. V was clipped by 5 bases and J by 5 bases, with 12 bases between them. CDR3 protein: CASSPTLAETQYF. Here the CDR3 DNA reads TGTGCCAGCAGCCCCACCCTTGCGGAGACCCAGTACTTC. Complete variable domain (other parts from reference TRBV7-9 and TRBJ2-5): DTGVSQNPRHKITKRGQNVTFRCDPISEHNRLYWYRQTLGQGPEFLTYFQNEAQLEKSRLLSDRFSAERPKGSFSTLEIQRTEQGDSAMYLCASSPTLAETQYFGPGTRLLVL.

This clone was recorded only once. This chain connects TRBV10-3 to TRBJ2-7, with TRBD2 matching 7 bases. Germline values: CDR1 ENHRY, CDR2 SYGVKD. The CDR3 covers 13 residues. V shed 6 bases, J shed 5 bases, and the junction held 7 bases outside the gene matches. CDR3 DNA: TGTGCCATCAGGGGGACTGCGGGGGACGAGCAGTACTTC. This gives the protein CAIRGTAGDEQYF.

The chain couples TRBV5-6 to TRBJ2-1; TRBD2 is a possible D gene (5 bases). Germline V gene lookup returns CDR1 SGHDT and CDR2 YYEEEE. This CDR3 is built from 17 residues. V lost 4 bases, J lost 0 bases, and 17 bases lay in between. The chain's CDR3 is CASSQDSRFRSYNEQFF. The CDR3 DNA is TGTGCCAGCAGCCAGGACTCGAGGTTCCGCTCCTACAATGAGCAGTTCTTC.

The CDR3 nucleotides are TGTGCCAGCAGCTCCCGCGGGGGGGACCATCAGTTCTTC. Its translation: CASSSRGGDHQFF. The rearrangement links TRBV11-3 to TRBJ2-1; 9 nucleotides line up with TRBD2. The CDR3 spans 13 residues. Germline lookup yields CDR1 SGHNT and CDR2 YENEEA. Trimming cost V 4 bases and J 13 bases; bases outside gene matches: 8.

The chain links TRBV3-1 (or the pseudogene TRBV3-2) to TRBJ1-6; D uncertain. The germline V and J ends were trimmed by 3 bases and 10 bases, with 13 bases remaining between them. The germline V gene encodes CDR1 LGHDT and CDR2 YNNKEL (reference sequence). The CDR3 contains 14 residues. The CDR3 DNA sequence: TGTGCCAGCAGCCATTACCGGTTTGTCTCACCCCTCCACTTT. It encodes CASSHYRFVSPLHF.

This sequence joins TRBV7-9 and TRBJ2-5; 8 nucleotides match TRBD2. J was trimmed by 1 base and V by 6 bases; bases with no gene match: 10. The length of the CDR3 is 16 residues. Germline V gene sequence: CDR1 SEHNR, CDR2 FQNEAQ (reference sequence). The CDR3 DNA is TGTGCCAGCAGGGGGCCCCGGACTAGCACCCAAGAGACCCAGTACTTC. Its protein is CASRGPRTSTQETQYF.

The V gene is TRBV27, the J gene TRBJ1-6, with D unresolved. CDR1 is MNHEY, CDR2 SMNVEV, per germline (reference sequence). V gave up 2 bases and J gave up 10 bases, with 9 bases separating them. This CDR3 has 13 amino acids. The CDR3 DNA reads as TGTGCCAGCAGTTTAGTAGTCCAATCACCCCTCCACTTT. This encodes CASSLVVQSPLHF.

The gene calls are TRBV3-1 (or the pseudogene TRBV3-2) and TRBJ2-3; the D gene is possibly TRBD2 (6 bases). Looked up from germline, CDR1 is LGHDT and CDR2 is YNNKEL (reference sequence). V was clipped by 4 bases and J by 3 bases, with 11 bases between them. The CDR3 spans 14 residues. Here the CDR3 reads CASSPTAGTDTQYF. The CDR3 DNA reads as TGTGCCAGCAGCCCCACGGCGGGAACAGATACGCAGTATTTT.

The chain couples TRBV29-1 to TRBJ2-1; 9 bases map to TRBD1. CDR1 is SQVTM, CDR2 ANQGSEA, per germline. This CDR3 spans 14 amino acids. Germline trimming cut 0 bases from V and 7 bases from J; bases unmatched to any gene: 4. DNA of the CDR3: TGCAGCGTTGAAGACCCGGGACAGGGAAATGAGCAGTTCTTC. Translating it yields CSVEDPGQGNEQFF.

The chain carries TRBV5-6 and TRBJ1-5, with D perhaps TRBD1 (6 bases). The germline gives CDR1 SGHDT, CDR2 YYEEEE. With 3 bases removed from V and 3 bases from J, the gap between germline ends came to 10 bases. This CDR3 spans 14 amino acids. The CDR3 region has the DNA TGTGCCAGCAGCTACGGACAGATCAATCAGCCCCAGCATTTT. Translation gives CASSYGQINQPQHF. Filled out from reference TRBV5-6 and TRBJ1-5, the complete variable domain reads DAGVTQSPTHLIKTRGQQVTLRCSPKSGHDTVSWYQQALGQGPQFIFQYYEEEERQRGNFPDRFSGHQFPNYSSELNVNALLLGDSALYLCASSYGQINQPQHFGDGTRLSIL.

The CDR3 sequence: CASQGLMNTEAFF. The CDR3 bases are TGTGCCAGCCAGGGGTTGATGAACACTGAAGCTTTCTTT. The rearrangement joins TRBV6-5 to TRBJ1-1, with D possibly being TRBD1 (6 bases). CDR3 size: 13 residues. Germline-derived CDR1 and CDR2 are MNHEY and SVGAGI. Trimming stripped 8 bases from V and 0 bases from J, with 10 bases between.

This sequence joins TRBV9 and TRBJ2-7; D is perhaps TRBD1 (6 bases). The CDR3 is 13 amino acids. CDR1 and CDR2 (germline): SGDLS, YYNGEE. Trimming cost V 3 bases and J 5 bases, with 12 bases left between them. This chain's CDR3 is CASSARQGHEQYF. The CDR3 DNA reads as TGTGCCAGCAGCGCGAGGCAGGGGCACGAGCAGTACTTC.

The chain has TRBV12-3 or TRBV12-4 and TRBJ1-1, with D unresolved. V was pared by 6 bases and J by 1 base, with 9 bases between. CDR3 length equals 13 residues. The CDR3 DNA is TGTGCCAGCAGACGCACAGAGAACACTGAAGCTTTCTTT. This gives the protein CASRRTENTEAFF.

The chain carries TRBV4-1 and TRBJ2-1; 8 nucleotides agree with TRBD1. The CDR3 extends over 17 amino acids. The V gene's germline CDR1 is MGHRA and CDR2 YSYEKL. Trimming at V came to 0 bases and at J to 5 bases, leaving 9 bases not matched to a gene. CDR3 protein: CASSQDSPGGVNNEQFF. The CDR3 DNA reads TGCGCCAGCAGCCAAGATTCCCCAGGGGGCGTCAACAATGAGCAGTTCTTC.

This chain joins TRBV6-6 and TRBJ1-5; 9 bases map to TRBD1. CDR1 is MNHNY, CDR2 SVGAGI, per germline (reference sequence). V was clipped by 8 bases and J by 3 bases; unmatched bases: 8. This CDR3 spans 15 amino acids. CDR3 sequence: CASVGTGWNNQPQHF. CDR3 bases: TGTGCCAGCGTAGGGACAGGGTGGAACAATCAGCCCCAGCATTTT.

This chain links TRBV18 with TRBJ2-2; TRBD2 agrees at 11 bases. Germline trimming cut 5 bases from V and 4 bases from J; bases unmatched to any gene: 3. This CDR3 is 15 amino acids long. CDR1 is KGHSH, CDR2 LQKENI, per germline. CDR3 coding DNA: TGTGCCAGCTCATCGGGACTAGCGGCCACCGGGGAGCTGTTTTTT. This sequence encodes CASSSGLAATGELFF.

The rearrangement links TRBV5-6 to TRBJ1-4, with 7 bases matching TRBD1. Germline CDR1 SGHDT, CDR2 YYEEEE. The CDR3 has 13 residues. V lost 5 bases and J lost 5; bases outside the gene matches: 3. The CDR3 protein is CASSQGGNEKLFF. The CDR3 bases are TGTGCCAGCAGTCAGGGGGGAAATGAAAAACTGTTTTTT.

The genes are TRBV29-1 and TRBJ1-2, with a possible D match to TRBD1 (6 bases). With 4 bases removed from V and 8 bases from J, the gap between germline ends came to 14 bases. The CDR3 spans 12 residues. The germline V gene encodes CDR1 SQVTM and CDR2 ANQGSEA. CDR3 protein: CSVGGGGYGYTF. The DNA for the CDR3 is TGCAGCGTTGGGGGTGGGGGCTACGGCTACACCTTC.

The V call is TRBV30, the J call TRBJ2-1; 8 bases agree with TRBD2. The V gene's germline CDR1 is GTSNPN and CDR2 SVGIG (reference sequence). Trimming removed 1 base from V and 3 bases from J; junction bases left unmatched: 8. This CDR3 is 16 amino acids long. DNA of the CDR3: TGTGCCTGGAGTGCCGGGACTAGGGTAAGCTACAATGAGCAGTTCTTC. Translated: CAWSAGTRVSYNEQFF. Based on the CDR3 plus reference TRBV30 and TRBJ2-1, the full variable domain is SQTIHQWPATLVQPVGSPLSLECTVEGTSNPNLYWYRQAAGRGLQLLFYSVGIGQISSEVPQNLSASRPQDRQFILSSKKLLLSDSGFYLCAWSAGTRVSYNEQFFGPGTRLTVL.